The clone carrying this T cell receptor (beta chain) was seen a handful of times. What it binds is not known. These data belong to a study of T cell responses to AZD1222 COVID-19 vaccine. The table came from immunoSEQ multiplex PCR; TCRdb's copy has only in-frame clones and leaves some out. Of about 120,000 clones in the sample, approximately 90% were seen once. Study conclusions and caveats: Reports indicate that nearly half of spike-specific TCRs are directed at unmutated variant regions. Repertoire sampling was restricted to post-peak T cell response timepoints.

The germline V gene has CDR1 SGHNT and CDR2 YENEEA. This CDR3 has 15 residues. J was trimmed by 1 base and V by 4 bases; bases with no gene match: 2. Source: peripheral blood, taken on day 0 of AZD1222 vaccination. The source of this sequence is an adult in good health. V usage is TRBV11-3 and J usage is TRBJ2-1, with 9 bases matching TRBD2. Here the CDR3 DNA reads TGTGCCAGCAGCTCAGGACTAGCGTCCTACAATGAGCAGTTCTTC. Amino acids: CASSSGLASYNEQFF.